The 16 T cell receptor beta chains listed next were all sequenced from one sample in a study of T cells in Graves' hyperthyroidism and ophthalmopathy. Regions amplified from RNA transcripts were the TCR beta CDR3 regions. The HTBI primer set served for first-round RT-PCR of the TCR CDR3. TCRdb ran MiXCR on the multiplex PCR reads and lists one entry per CDR3 protein. The data hold a few hundred thousand distinct CDR3 sequences, with roughly 15% observed a single time. The sample was blood. The receptor set was obtained from a woman in her 40s with Graves' hyperthyroidism that later progressed to Graves' ophthalmopathy.

As concerns this clonotype: The junction differs from germline at one of its ends, possibly a read error. The gene calls are TRBV20-1 and TRBJ2-6; D may match TRBD1 or TRBD2 (5 bases each). The germline gives CDR1 DFQATT, CDR2 SNEGSKA (reference sequence). The CDR3 length is 14 residues. CDR3 protein: CSASSASGANALTF. CDR3 in DNA: TGCAGTGCTAGTAGCGCCTCTGGGGCCAACGCCCTGACTTTC.

Many counts were recorded for this clonotype. This chain links TRBV28 with TRBJ1-1; D unclear. The CDR3 totals 17 residues. The germline V and J ends were trimmed by 2 bases and 2 bases, with 18 bases remaining between them. Looked up from germline, CDR1 is MDHEN and CDR2 is SYDVKM. In DNA form, the CDR3 reads TGTGCCAGCAGTTTACGTTTCCCCAAGGTGGGTAACACTGAAGCTTTCTTT. This gives the protein CASSLRFPKVGNTEAFF. Based on the CDR3 plus reference TRBV28 and TRBJ1-1, the full variable domain is DVKVTQSSRYLVKRTGEKVFLECVQDMDHENMFWYRQDPGLGLRLIYFSYDVKMKEKGDIPEGYSVSREKKERFSLILESASTNQTSMYLCASSLRFPKVGNTEAFFGQGTRLTVV.

This clonotype was counted at least ten times. CDR3 bases: TGTGCCAGCAGTACCCCCCAAGGCAAGAAAGAGACCCAGTACTTC. This sequence encodes CASSTPQGKKETQYF. The J gene is TRBJ2-5, the V gene TRBV6-2 or TRBV6-3; no reliable D call. The CDR3 extends over 15 amino acids. Looked up from germline, CDR1 is MNHEY and CDR2 is SVGEGT. V lost 5 bases and J lost 3, with 16 bases in between.

This clonotype was picked up a small number of times. The genes are TRBV7-2 and TRBJ1-1; D is possibly TRBD1 (6 bases). The germline CDR1 and CDR2 sequences are SGHTA and FQGNSA. Trimming removed 4 bases from V and 7 bases from J, with 19 bases in between. This CDR3 has 15 residues. Here the CDR3 DNA reads TGTGCCAGCAGCTCCGAAAAAGACAGGTACGGTGAAGCTTTCTTT. Amino acids: CASSSEKDRYGEAFF.

This clonotype has a count of ten or more. The chain combines TRBV14 with TRBJ2-2; unclear D gene. In germline, CDR1 is SGHDN, CDR2 FVKESK. The CDR3 is 14 residues long. Trimming took 1 base from V and 5 from J, leaving 8 bases between them. The CDR3 bases are TGTGCCAGCAGCCAAGGAGGCGGTACCGGGGAGCTGTTTTTT. Amino acids: CASSQGGGTGELFF.

This clonotype was detected many times. This chain uses TRBV28 with TRBJ2-7; D is unresolved. Per the germline V gene, CDR1 is MDHEN and CDR2 is SYDVKM. The CDR3 covers 13 residues. V lost 6 bases, J lost 7 bases, and 16 bases lay in between. The CDR3 reads CASRPGLRGEQYF. CDR3 DNA: TGTGCCAGCAGACCCGGGCTCAGAGGTGAGCAGTACTTC.

This clonotype was counted a few times. The rearrangement links TRBV28 to TRBJ2-2; TRBD1 matches at 7 bases. This CDR3 is 15 amino acids long. V shed 3 bases, J shed 6 bases, and the junction held 7 bases outside the gene matches. Germline V gene sequence: CDR1 MDHEN, CDR2 SYDVKM. DNA for the CDR3: TGTGCCAGCAGTTTCCGGGACAGAGACCCCGGGGAGCTGTTTTTT. Amino acids: CASSFRDRDPGELFF.

This clonotype was counted only a few times. The chain combines TRBV5-5 with TRBJ1-4; 10 bases align to TRBD1. The V segment lost 5 bases and the J segment 9 bases; nucleotides outside the gene matches: 10. Germline loops: CDR1 SGHKS, CDR2 YYEKEE (reference sequence). The CDR3 runs 15 residues. The DNA for the CDR3 is TGTGCCAGCAGTTCTGACAGGGGGCAAGTGAAAAAACTGTTTTTT. It is translated as CASSSDRGQVKKLFF.

This clonotype was recorded many times. The V and J genes are TRBV28 and TRBJ2-5; tentative D call: TRBD2 (5 bases). The CDR3 loop spans 13 amino acids. Germline CDR1 MDHEN, CDR2 SYDVKM. V lost 5 bases and J 10 bases, leaving 17 bases between the germline ends. The CDR3 bases are TGTGCCAGCAGTCCCCTGGCAAGCGGAGGCCAGTACTTC. Amino acids: CASSPLASGGQYF.

This clonotype has only one observation. The CDR3 does not end in the conserved phenylalanine or tryptophan, so this is likely a read error. The rearrangement uses TRBV18 and TRBJ1-5; perhaps TRBD1 as D (5 bases). This CDR3 has 14 residues. The germline V gene has CDR1 KGHSH and CDR2 LQKENI. Here the CDR3 DNA reads TGTGCCAGCTCACCAGGGGGAGGCAATCTGCCCCAGCATCTT. This translates into CASSPGGGNLPQHL.

CDR3 protein: CASSPTAIRNPGNTIYF. The CDR3 DNA is TGTGCCAGCTCACCGACTGCGATTCGAAACCCTGGAAACACCATATATTTT. The chain employs TRBV18 and TRBJ1-3; D is unclear. The germline V gene encodes CDR1 KGHSH and CDR2 LQKENI. The CDR3 spans 17 residues. The V gene lost 3 bases and the J gene lost 2 bases, with 17 bases spanning the gap.

This clonotype turned up a few times. This chain connects TRBV15 to TRBJ2-1; D is perhaps TRBD2 (5 bases). Germline V gene sequence: CDR1 LNHNV, CDR2 YYDKDF (reference sequence). The CDR3 totals 15 residues. Trimming pared 8 bases from V and 4 bases from J, leaving 18 bases between. Here the CDR3 reads CATGPPRVEYNEQFF. The CDR3 coding sequence is TGTGCCACCGGTCCCCCGCGGGTAGAGTACAATGAGCAGTTCTTC.

The table lists this clonotype with a count of one. A single base separates this from a much larger clone, so it may be a read error. V and J are TRBV9 and TRBJ1-1; tentatively, D is TRBD1 (5 bases). The CDR3 is made up of 15 amino acids. Germline values: CDR1 SGDLS, CDR2 YYNGEE. As DNA, the CDR3 is TGTGTCAGCAGCGTAGGAGGGGCCGTGGGCACTGAAGCTTTCTTT. This codes for CVSSVGGAVGTEAFF.

This sequence joins TRBV11-2 and TRBJ2-1, with D perhaps matching TRBD2 (6 bases). Deletions cut 6 bases from V and 13 bases from J, with 22 bases between. This CDR3 region has 14 residues. The germline gives CDR1 SGHAT, CDR2 FQNNGV. The CDR3 reads CASSRDSPGGSQFF. The CDR3 region has the DNA TGTGCCAGCAGTCGGGACTCCCCGGGCGGGTCTCAGTTCTTC.

The sample holds many counts of this clonotype. The rearrangement joins TRBV29-1 to TRBJ2-2, with D unresolved. V was cut by 7 bases and J by 7 bases, with 16 bases left in between. The V gene's germline CDR1 is SQVTM and CDR2 ANQGSEA. The CDR3 is 13 amino acids. The CDR3 here is CSGMTPNDGELFF. CDR3 bases: TGCAGCGGTATGACGCCGAATGACGGGGAGCTGTTTTTT.

Details on this clonotype: A junction boundary mismatches the germline segment, possibly from a read error. This chain joins TRBV3-1 and TRBJ2-7, with a weak D call TRBD1 (6 bases). Germline V CDR1 and CDR2: LGHDT, YNNKEL (reference sequence). This CDR3 contains 18 residues. CDR3 protein: CASSLPRPRTDSSYEHYF. The CDR3 DNA follows: TGTGCCAGCAGCCTCCCCCGCCCCAGGACAGATAGCTCCTACGAGCATTACTTC.